Listed here is a single T cell receptor (beta chain). Its antigen is not yet known. Per-base quality was not reported, and no clone a single base away is much larger than it. Donors formed part of the validation cohort, which comprised 120 subjects and was distinct from the first cohort of 666 subjects. The CDR3 contains 13 residues, cysteine and phenylalanine counted. Kept here is only the CDR3 DNA, which spans 39 bases and is read in frame from base 1. Between the V and J ends, shortened by 7 bases and 5 bases respectively, the junction contains 11 bases. From the germline V gene, CDR1 is MNHNS and CDR2 is SASEGT. The sample originates from a study of cytomegalovirus exposure and HLA in healthy donors (dated by TCRdb to about 2017). Context from the whole study: The 666 repertoires of the first cohort and the 120 validation repertoires were produced on the same platform, according to a later analysis. The study was designed to test whether signatures of past pathogen exposure could be identified by cataloging public T cell receptors. To predict cytomegalovirus infection status, the study brought together high-throughput TCR immunosequencing, statistical association of individual TCRs with disease status, and machine learning. Besides the first cohort of roughly 660 subjects, a separate validation cohort made up of over 100 different subjects was used.

The method was the immunoSEQ multiplex PCR assay. Per the source publication's procedure: A statistical classification framework was built to diagnose cytomegalovirus status from the catalog of TCR beta chain sequences. TCRdb mirrors the immuneACCESS table, restricted to in-frame sequences. Some clones are absent from its copies; in checked studies, under half trace to an unresolved V gene, and the reason for the others is unknown. Clone size and the V and J calls come from that table; the DNA yielded D and trimming. The sample table holds some 150,000 clones, of which around nine tenths were seen once. The top ten clones comprise 1.4% of the sample. What the research found in general, with its limitations: Three of the identified cytomegalovirus-associated TCR beta chains were confirmed in vitro to be specific for cytomegalovirus antigens. Most TCR sequences were observed very rarely across donors, whereas some public TCRs were present in many individuals. All 120 or so repertoires were used to score co-occurrence in the validation cohort in a later analysis, because that analysis had no HLA typing for the cohort. The authors suggested that the approach could potentially be extended to other disease states and immunological phenotypes. The classifier was reported to diagnose cytomegalovirus status with high specificity and sensitivity in both the original cohort and the validation cohort. A total of fewer than 200 TCR beta chains were listed by the study as associated with cytomegalovirus. A later analysis found that TCRs clustered in the first cohort also tended to co-occur in the roughly 120 validation repertoires, with just under 95% of cluster scores above 0.

The sample was PBMCs. Recombination joined TRBV6-1 with TRBJ2-2; the D segment could be TRBD1, given 6 matching bases. This TCR derives from a woman aged 25 to 39 in good health and CMV-seronegative. The CDR3 reads as follows: CASKNRETGELFF. The DNA sequence is TGTGCCAGCAAGAACAGGGAAACCGGGGAGCTGTTTTTT.